In this sample, the clone carrying this TCR beta chain turned up many times. Antigen: not known. Breast cancer patients provided tissue from their axillary draining lymph nodes. The sample is drawn from a study of breast tumors, draining lymph nodes, adjacent tissues. TCRdb used MiXCR to reprocess the multiplex PCR reads, holding one entry per CDR3 protein. The table shows under 150,000 distinct CDR3 sequences, with over 20% occurring only once. General study points: Compared with basal-like, luminal-like tumors shared significantly more repertoire with nontumor tissue. Findings are consistent with lymph node origin and intratumoral expansion of most tumor T cells.

Trimming pared 5 bases from V and 6 bases from J, leaving 21 bases between. CDR3 size: 16 residues. The rearrangement links TRBV12-3 or TRBV12-4 to TRBJ2-3; D not resolved. Sequenced: axillary lymph node tissue. This sequence originates from a female donor with breast cancer. Some clones in this sample may be carry-over from other donors' samples. CDR3 residues: CASSQRLSPGSDTQYF. CDR3 in DNA: TGTGCCAGCAGTCAGCGCCTATCCCCCGGATCGGATACGCAGTATTTT.